The subject of this entry is one T cell receptor beta chain. The data are from a study of control samples from healthy donors and cancer patients. TCRdb's table, derived via immunoSEQ multiplex PCR, lists solely in-frame clones and lacks some. The table shows about 82,000 clones, with around 89% occurring only once. This receptor was taken from a man aged 45-65 years in good health. The sequenced sample was blood.

DNA of the CDR3: TGTGCCAGCAGCTTGCGAGGCAGCTATAACGCTGAAGCTTTCTTT. As protein: CASSLRGSYNAEAFF. This sequence joins TRBV5-4 and TRBJ1-1; no firm D call. This CDR3 comprises 15 residues. Germline CDR1 SGHNT, CDR2 YYREEE (reference sequence). V lost 1 base and J lost 6, with 16 bases in between.